This T cell receptor (beta chain) was documented in a study of blood T cell repertoires in COVID-19. Study context: T cells, B-cell-depleted T cells, or PBMCs provided the cDNA or gDNA that served as material.

Seattle's enrolled individuals joined amid active infection and were then monitored longitudinally. Germline-derived CDR1 and CDR2 are LGHDT and YNNKEL (reference sequence). This CDR3 is 17 amino acids long. The V gene end was trimmed by 0 bases and the J gene end by 7 bases; junction bases not matched to a gene: 9. As originally analysed: Amplification of reference gene primers provided the estimated nucleated cell counts. Method: immunoSEQ multiplex PCR; TCRdb's copy keeps in-frame clones and lacks some. The V and J calls and clone size are taken from that table; D and trimming were inferred from the DNA. The sample contains 25,000 to 30,000 clones, more than 85% of which appear only once.

The sequence derives from a woman in her sixties or seventies with COVID-19, enrolled during active disease. Source material: peripheral blood. The rearrangement links TRBV3-1 (or the pseudogene TRBV3-2) to TRBJ2-1; 10 bases match TRBD1. The CDR3 region has the DNA TGTGCCAGCAGCCAAGAAGGCGGGACAGGGGAGTTTAATGAGCAGTTCTTC. It codes for CASSQEGGTGEFNEQFF.